Listed here are 18 T cell receptor beta chains from one sample, sequenced in a study of cytomegalovirus exposure and HLA in healthy donors. The assay was immunoSEQ multiplex PCR, and TCRdb's table has in-frame clones only and misses some. The profile shows 45,000 to 65,000 clones, 80% to 95% of them singletons. Material for sequencing was PBMCs. The receptors shown here come from a man between 18 and 35 years old in good health and CMV-seronegative.

The CDR3 here is CASSKERARLQETQYF. As DNA, the CDR3 is TGTGCCAGCAGCAAAGAGCGGGCGCGGCTCCAAGAGACCCAGTACTTC. The rearrangement joins TRBV5-4 to TRBJ2-5; D perhaps matches TRBD2 (6 bases). Trimming stripped 4 bases from V and 1 base from J, with 17 bases between. The CDR3 totals 16 residues. CDR1 is SGHNT, CDR2 YYREEE, per germline (reference sequence).

The V and J genes are TRBV9 and TRBJ2-7; 9 bases align to TRBD2. Germline assignment: CDR1 SGDLS and CDR2 YYNGEE. The CDR3 has 15 residues. V lost 5 bases to trimming and J lost 3 bases; unmatched junction nucleotides: 9. The CDR3 region is CASSPRVAGVYEQYF. CDR3 coding DNA: TGTGCCAGCAGTCCCAGGGTAGCGGGAGTCTACGAGCAGTACTTC.

This chain connects TRBV7-2 to TRBJ1-4; D is unclear. Germline V gives CDR1 SGHTA, CDR2 FQGNSA. There are 13 residues in the CDR3. Trimming removed 3 bases from V and 8 bases from J, with 10 bases in between. CDR3 sequence reads: CASSFTDGEKLFF. The CDR3 coding sequence is TGTGCCAGCAGCTTCACAGATGGGGAAAAACTGTTTTTT.

This chain joins TRBV27 and TRBJ1-2; TRBD1 matches at 7 bases. CDR1 is MNHEY and CDR2 is SMNVEV in the germline V gene (reference sequence). Germline trimming cut 2 bases from V and 7 bases from J; bases unmatched to any gene: 4. This CDR3 comprises 13 residues. CDR3 coding DNA: TGTGCCAGCAGTTTAAAGGGGGCAGGTGGCTACACCTTC. Amino acids: CASSLKGAGGYTF.

The V call is TRBV7-3, the J call TRBJ2-3, with 13 bases that match TRBD2. The CDR3 spans 16 residues. The germline V gene encodes CDR1 SGHTA and CDR2 FQGTGA. V shed 5 bases and J 5 bases; nucleotides not matched to a gene: 7. CDR3 region: CASSPGLAGVIDTQYF. The CDR3 DNA sequence: TGTGCCAGCAGCCCAGGACTAGCGGGAGTTATAGATACGCAGTATTTT.

The chain recombines TRBV5-1 with TRBJ2-2; 15 bases align to TRBD2. Germline V lookup: CDR1 SGHRS, CDR2 YFSETQ. The CDR3 contains 16 residues. V shed 4 bases and J 6 bases; nucleotides not matched to a gene: 4. The CDR3: CASSAGLAGGAGELFF. For the CDR3, the DNA is TGCGCCAGCAGCGCAGGACTAGCGGGAGGGGCCGGGGAGCTGTTTTTT. Looking up the rest from reference TRBV5-1 and TRBJ2-2 gives the full variable domain: KAGVTQTPRYLIKTRGQQVTLSCSPISGHRSVSWYQQTPGQGLQFLFEYFSETQRNKGNFPGRFSGRQFSNSRSEMNVSTLELGDSALYLCASSAGLAGGAGELFFGEGSRLTVL.

V is TRBV7-9 and J is TRBJ2-1, with D maybe TRBD2 (6 bases). V was trimmed by 3 bases and J by 2 bases, leaving 8 bases between them. The germline V gene has CDR1 SEHNR and CDR2 FQNEAQ (reference sequence). The length of the CDR3 is 14 residues. CDR3 loop: CASSLRDPYNEQFF. DNA for the CDR3: TGTGCCAGCAGCTTGCGGGACCCCTACAATGAGCAGTTCTTC.

The chain uses TRBV6-1 and TRBJ1-2; D not certain. CDR1 is MNHNS, CDR2 SASEGT, per germline. The CDR3 is 13 amino acids. Trimming took off 1 base at V and 7 bases at J, with 10 bases between the two ends. In DNA form, the CDR3 reads TGTGCCAGCAGTGAAGACCGAGTATCTGGCTACACCTTC. As protein: CASSEDRVSGYTF.

The rearrangement joins TRBV28 to TRBJ2-2; TRBD2 matches 11 bases. The CDR3 consists of 17 residues. V shed 6 bases, J shed 7 bases, and the junction held 13 bases outside the gene matches. Germline loops: CDR1 MDHEN, CDR2 SYDVKM. The CDR3 loop reads CASSLPGLAALSGELFF. In nucleotides, the CDR3 is TGTGCCAGCAGCCTTCCGGGACTAGCGGCCTTGAGCGGGGAGCTGTTTTTT.

The V and J genes are TRBV5-1 and TRBJ2-2, with D possibly TRBD2 on 6 matching bases. With 7 bases removed from V and 3 bases from J, the gap between germline ends came to 13 bases. Per the germline V gene, CDR1 is SGHRS and CDR2 is YFSETQ. The CDR3 loop spans 14 amino acids. CDR3 sequence reads: CASGSEGHTGELFF. In DNA form, the CDR3 reads TGCGCCAGCGGGTCGGAGGGGCACACCGGGGAGCTGTTTTTT. Full variable domain (outside the CDR3, taken from reference TRBV5-1 and TRBJ2-2): KAGVTQTPRYLIKTRGQQVTLSCSPISGHRSVSWYQQTPGQGLQFLFEYFSETQRNKGNFPGRFSGRQFSNSRSEMNVSTLELGDSALYLCASGSEGHTGELFFGEGSRLTVL.

CDR3 sequence: CASSFTTSGNNEQFF. As DNA, the CDR3 is TGTGCCAGCAGCTTTACGACTAGCGGAAACAATGAGCAGTTCTTC. The V and J genes are TRBV7-9 and TRBJ2-1; 9 nucleotides align to TRBD2. Germline assignment: CDR1 SEHNR and CDR2 FQNEAQ (reference sequence). V was pared by 3 bases and J by 5 bases, with 5 bases of the junction left unmatched. The CDR3 spans 15 residues.

The gene calls are TRBV15 and TRBJ1-1, with TRBD1 as a possible D gene (5 bases). The CDR3 contains 17 residues. V dropped 0 bases and J dropped 2 bases, with 16 bases sitting between them. The germline V gene encodes CDR1 LNHNV and CDR2 YYDKDF (reference sequence). CDR3 in amino acids: CATSRDIWGSSNTEAFF. The CDR3 region has the DNA TGTGCCACCAGCAGAGATATTTGGGGCAGCTCTAACACTGAAGCTTTCTTT.

This clone was recorded a few times. V gene TRBV2 combines with J gene TRBJ2-1; 10 bases match TRBD2. This CDR3 region has 15 residues. Germline CDR1 and CDR2: SNHLY and FYNNEI. V trimming: 6 bases; J trimming: 8 bases; junction bases outside the gene matches: 10. CDR3 in amino acids: CASRDTSGASDEQFF. The CDR3 DNA reads as TGTGCCAGCAGGGATACTAGCGGGGCCTCGGATGAGCAGTTCTTC.

The V and J genes are TRBV4-1 and TRBJ2-5, with D possibly TRBD1 on 5 matching bases. The germline V and J ends were trimmed by 2 bases and 5 bases, with 15 bases remaining between them. The CDR3 spans 15 residues. Germline CDR1 MGHRA, CDR2 YSYEKL. The CDR3 protein is CASSQTPVGRETQYF. The CDR3 bases are TGCGCCAGCAGCCAAACCCCAGTGGGGCGGGAGACCCAGTACTTC.

The rearrangement links TRBV28 to TRBJ1-4; unclear D gene. The CDR3 runs to 14 residues. Looked up from germline, CDR1 is MDHEN and CDR2 is SYDVKM. With 2 bases removed from V and 8 bases from J, the gap between germline ends came to 12 bases. CDR3 amino acids: CASSLEPLNEKLFF. CDR3 sequence (DNA): TGTGCCAGCAGTTTAGAACCCCTAAACGAAAAACTGTTTTTT.

V gene TRBV27 combines with J gene TRBJ1-5, with 8 bases aligning to TRBD1. This CDR3 has 15 residues. CDR1 MNHEY and CDR2 SMNVEV come from the germline V gene (reference sequence). V was pared by 6 bases and J by 3 bases, with 7 bases of the junction left unmatched. CDR3 DNA sequence: TGTGCCAGCAGGCCCTTGGGACAGGCCAATCAGCCCCAGCATTTT. It translates to CASRPLGQANQPQHF.

This clone came up once. J is TRBJ2-1 and V is TRBV10-3; 8 bases agree with TRBD1. The germline CDR1 and CDR2 sequences are ENHRY and SYGVKD. The V gene end was trimmed by 6 bases and the J gene end by 9 bases; junction bases not matched to a gene: 13. The CDR3 covers 15 residues. CDR3: CAIRNRRTGGSEQFF. CDR3 in DNA: TGTGCCATCAGAAACAGAAGAACAGGGGGTAGTGAGCAGTTCTTC.

The chain joins TRBV5-4 to TRBJ2-7, with D perhaps matching TRBD2 (6 bases). V was clipped by 4 bases and J by 1 base, with 18 bases between them. Germline V CDR1 and CDR2: SGHNT, YYREEE (reference sequence). The CDR3 is made up of 16 amino acids. In DNA form, the CDR3 reads TGTGCCAGCAGCAAAGCTGCCGGGACTGTTTCCTACGAGCAGTACTTC. It codes for CASSKAAGTVSYEQYF.